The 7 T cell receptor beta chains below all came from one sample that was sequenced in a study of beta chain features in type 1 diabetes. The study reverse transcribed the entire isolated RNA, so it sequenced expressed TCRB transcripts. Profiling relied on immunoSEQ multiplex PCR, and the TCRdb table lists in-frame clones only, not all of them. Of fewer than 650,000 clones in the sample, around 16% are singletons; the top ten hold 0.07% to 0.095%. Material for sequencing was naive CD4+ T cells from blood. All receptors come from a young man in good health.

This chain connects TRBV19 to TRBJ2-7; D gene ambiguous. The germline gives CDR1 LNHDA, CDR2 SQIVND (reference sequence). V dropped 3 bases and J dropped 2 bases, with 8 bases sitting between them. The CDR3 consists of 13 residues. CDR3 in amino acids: CASSIGFPYEQYF. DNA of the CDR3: TGTGCCAGTAGTATTGGGTTTCCCTACGAGCAGTACTTC.

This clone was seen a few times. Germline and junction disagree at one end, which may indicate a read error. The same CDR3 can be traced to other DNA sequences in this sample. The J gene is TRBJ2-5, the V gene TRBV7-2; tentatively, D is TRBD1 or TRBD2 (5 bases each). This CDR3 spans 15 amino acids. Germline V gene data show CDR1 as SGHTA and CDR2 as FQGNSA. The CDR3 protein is CASSSSGTRTETQYF. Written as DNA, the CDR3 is TGTGCTAGCAGTTCATCCGGGACCAGGACCGAGACCCAGTACTTC.

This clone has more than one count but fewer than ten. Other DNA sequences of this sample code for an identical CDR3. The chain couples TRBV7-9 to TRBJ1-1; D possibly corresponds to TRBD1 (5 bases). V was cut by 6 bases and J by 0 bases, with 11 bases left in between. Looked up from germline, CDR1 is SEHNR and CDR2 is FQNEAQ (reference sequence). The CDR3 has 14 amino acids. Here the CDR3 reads CASSPQGLNTEAFF. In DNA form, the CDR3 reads TGTGCCAGCAGTCCTCAGGGATTGAACACTGAAGCTTTCTTT.

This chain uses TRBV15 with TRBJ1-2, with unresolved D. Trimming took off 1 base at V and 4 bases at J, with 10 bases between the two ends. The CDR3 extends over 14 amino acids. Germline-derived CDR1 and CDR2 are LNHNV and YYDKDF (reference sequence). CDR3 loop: CATSRAQNVYGYTF. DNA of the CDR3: TGTGCCACCAGCAGAGCCCAGAATGTCTATGGCTACACCTTC. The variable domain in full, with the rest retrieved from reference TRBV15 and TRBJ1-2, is DAMVIQNPRYQVTQFGKPVTLSCSQTLNHNVMYWYQQKSSQAPKLLFHYYDKDFNNEADTPDNFQSRRPNTSFCFLDIRSPGLGDTAMYLCATSRAQNVYGYTFGSGTRLTVV.

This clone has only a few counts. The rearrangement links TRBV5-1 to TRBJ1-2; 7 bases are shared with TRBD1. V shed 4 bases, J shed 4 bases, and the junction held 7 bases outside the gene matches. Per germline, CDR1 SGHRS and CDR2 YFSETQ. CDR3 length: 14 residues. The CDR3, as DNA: TGCGCCAGCAGCAGTTCGGGACAGCCCTATGGCTACACCTTC. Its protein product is CASSSSGQPYGYTF. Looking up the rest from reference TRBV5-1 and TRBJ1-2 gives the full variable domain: KAGVTQTPRYLIKTRGQQVTLSCSPISGHRSVSWYQQTPGQGLQFLFEYFSETQRNKGNFPGRFSGRQFSNSRSEMNVSTLELGDSALYLCASSSSGQPYGYTFGSGTRLTVV.

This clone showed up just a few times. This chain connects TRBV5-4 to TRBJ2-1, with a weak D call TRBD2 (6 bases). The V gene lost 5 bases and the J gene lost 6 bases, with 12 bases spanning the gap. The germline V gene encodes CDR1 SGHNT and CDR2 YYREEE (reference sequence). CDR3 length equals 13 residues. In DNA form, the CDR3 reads TGTGCCAGCAGTTACGGACTAACCAATGAGCAGTTCTTC. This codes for CASSYGLTNEQFF.

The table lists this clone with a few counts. The CDR3 DNA follows: TGTGCCAGCTCACCCTACACGGGAGAGAACACTGAAGCTTTCTTT. It yields the protein CASSPYTGENTEAFF. This sequence joins TRBV18 and TRBJ1-1; D uncertain. Trimming pared 3 bases from V and 1 base from J, leaving 12 bases between. The CDR3 has 15 amino acids. The germline gives CDR1 KGHSH, CDR2 LQKENI.